Below, one TCR beta chain is given with its context. The data stem from a study of blood T cell repertoires in COVID-19. Clones were read by immunoSEQ multiplex PCR, and TCRdb kept only the in-frame ones, dropping some. The data show 180,000 or so clones, 80% to 85% seen once. This CDR3 comprises 17 residues. Germline V lookup: CDR1 LGHNA, CDR2 YSLEER. The J segment lost 6 bases and the V segment lost 3 bases, leaving 8 bases of the junction unmatched. The sequence was obtained from a man aged 35-49 years who had recovered from COVID-19. The specimen sequenced was PBMCs or T cells enriched from blood (not recorded which). The chain uses TRBV4-3 and TRBJ2-2; 12 bases are a match to TRBD2. The CDR3 region is CASSHLAGGPTAGELFF. DNA for the CDR3: TGCGCCAGCAGCCACCTAGCGGGGGGGCCGACCGCCGGGGAGCTGTTTTTT.